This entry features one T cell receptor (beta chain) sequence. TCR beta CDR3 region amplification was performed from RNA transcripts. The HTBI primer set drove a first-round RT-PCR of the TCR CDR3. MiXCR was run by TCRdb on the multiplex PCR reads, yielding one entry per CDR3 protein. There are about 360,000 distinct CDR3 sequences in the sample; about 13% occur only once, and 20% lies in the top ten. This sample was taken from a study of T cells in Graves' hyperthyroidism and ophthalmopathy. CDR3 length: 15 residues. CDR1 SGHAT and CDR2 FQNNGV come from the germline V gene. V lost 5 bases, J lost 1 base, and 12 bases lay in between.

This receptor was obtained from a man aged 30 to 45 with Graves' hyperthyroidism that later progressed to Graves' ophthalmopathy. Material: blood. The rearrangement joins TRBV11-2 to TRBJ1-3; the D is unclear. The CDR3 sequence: CASSQDYESGNTIYF. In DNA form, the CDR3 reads TGTGCCAGCAGCCAAGATTACGAGTCTGGAAACACCATATATTTT.